This T cell receptor beta chain appears in the sequencing data of a study of shared clonotypes between healthy human individuals. Study-level information: A couple of female and three male donors aged 18 to 49 were enrolled.

Comments on this clone: Antigen specificity is unknown.

V was pared by 6 bases and J by 4 bases, with 15 bases of the junction left unmatched. Germline values: CDR1 MDHEN, CDR2 SYDVKM. This CDR3 contains 17 residues. The repertoire was sequenced with immunoSEQ multiplex PCR; TCRdb's copy has only in-frame clones and lacks some. Of approximately 710,000 clones in the sample, 80% to 95% are singletons; the top ten hold 34%. Whole-study findings and limits: Among donors, clonotype sharing was expected to be affected by sequencing depth.

The receptor was isolated from a man between 18 and 29 years old in good health. Some clones in this sample may be carry-over from other donors' samples. Sequenced sample: memory CD8+ T cells from PBMCs. Indicated subset: CD45RO+ cells pooled with CCR7-negative TemRA cells. The V call is TRBV28, the J call TRBJ1-5; 7 bases are a match to TRBD1. Here the CDR3 DNA reads TGTGCCAGCAGAGAGGTGGGACAGACTAACCCAAATCAGCCCCAGCATTTT. Its translation is CASREVGQTNPNQPQHF.